This T cell receptor beta chain was recovered during a study of radiotherapy plus CTLA-4 blockade in lung cancer. This clone was counted between two and nine times. Clones were read by immunoSEQ multiplex PCR, and TCRdb kept only the in-frame ones, dropping some. The table records 81,000 or so clones, about 88% of them present only once. The sequenced sample was peripheral blood, obtained from a patient treated with radiotherapy plus ipilimumab. This clonotype was obtained from a human donor with non-small cell lung cancer who had stable disease on radiotherapy plus ipilimumab.

CDR3 region: CASSSGSGGYGYTF. The CDR3 DNA reads TGTGCCAGCAGCTCCGGATCAGGGGGCTATGGCTACACCTTC. V usage is TRBV7-9 and J usage is TRBJ1-2; 7 bases fit TRBD1. The V gene end was trimmed by 4 bases and the J gene end by 4 bases; junction bases not matched to a gene: 6. The CDR3 runs 14 residues. Germline V gene data show CDR1 as SEHNR and CDR2 as FQNEAQ (reference sequence).